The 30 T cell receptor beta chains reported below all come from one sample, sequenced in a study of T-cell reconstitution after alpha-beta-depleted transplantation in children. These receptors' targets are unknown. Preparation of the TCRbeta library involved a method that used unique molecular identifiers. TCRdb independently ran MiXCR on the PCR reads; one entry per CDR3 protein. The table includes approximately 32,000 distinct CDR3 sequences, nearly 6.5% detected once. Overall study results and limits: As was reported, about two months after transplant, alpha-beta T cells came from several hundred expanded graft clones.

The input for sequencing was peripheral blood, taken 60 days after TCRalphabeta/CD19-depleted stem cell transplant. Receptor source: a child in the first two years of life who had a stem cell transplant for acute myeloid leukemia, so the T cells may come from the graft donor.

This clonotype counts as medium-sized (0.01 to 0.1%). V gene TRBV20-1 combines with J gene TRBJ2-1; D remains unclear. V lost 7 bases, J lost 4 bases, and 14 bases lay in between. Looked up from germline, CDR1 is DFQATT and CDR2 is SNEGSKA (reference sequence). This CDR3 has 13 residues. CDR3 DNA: TGCAGTGGGGGTCTACGGTTTTACAATGAGCAGTTCTTC. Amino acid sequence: CSGGLRFYNEQFF.

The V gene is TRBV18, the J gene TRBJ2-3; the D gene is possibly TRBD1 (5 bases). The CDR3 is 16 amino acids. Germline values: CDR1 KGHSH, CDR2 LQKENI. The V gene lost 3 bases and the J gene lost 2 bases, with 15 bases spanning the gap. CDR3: CASSPRPGPYTDTQYF. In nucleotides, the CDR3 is TGTGCCAGCTCACCCCGGCCAGGGCCCTACACAGATACGCAGTATTTT.

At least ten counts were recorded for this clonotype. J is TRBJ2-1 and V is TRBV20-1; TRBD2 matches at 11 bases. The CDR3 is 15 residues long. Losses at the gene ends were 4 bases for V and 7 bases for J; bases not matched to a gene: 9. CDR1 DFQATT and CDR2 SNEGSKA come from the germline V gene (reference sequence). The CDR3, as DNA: TGCAGTGCTAAGTCCGGGACTAGCGGAATTAATGAGCAGTTCTTC. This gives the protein CSAKSGTSGINEQFF.

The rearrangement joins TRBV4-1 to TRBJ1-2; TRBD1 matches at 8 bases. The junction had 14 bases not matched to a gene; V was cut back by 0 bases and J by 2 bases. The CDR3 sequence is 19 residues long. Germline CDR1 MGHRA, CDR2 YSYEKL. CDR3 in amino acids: CASSQEGMTGAPGNYGYTF. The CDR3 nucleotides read TGCGCCAGCAGCCAAGAGGGGATGACAGGGGCCCCTGGGAACTATGGCTACACCTTC.

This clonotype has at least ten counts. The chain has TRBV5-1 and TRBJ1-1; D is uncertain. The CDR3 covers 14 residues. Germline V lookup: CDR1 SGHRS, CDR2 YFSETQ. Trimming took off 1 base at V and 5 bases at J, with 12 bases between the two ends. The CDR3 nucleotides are TGCGCCAGCAGCTTGAGTTCGGGTAGGACTGAAGCTTTCTTT. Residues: CASSLSSGRTEAFF.

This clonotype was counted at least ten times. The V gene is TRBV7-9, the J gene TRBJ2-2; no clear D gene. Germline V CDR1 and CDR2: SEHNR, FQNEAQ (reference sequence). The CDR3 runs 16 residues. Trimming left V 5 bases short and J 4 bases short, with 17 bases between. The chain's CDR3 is CASSTPWNRATGELFF. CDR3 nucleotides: TGTGCCAGCAGCACCCCCTGGAATCGGGCCACCGGGGAGCTGTTTTTT.

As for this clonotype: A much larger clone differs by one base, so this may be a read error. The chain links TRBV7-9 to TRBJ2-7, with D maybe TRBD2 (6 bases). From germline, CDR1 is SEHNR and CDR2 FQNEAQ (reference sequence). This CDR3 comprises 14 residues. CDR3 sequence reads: CASSSRDSPNEQNF. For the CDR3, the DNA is TGTGCCAGCAGCTCTAGGGACTCCCCCAACGAGCAGAACTTC.

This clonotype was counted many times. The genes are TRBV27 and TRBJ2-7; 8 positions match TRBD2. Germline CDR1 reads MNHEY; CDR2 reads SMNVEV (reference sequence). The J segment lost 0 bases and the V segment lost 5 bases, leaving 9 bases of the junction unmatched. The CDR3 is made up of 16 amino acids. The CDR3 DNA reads TGTGCCAGCAGTCCCCTTCGGAGCGGGGGCTCCTACGAGCAGTACTTC. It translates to CASSPLRSGGSYEQYF.

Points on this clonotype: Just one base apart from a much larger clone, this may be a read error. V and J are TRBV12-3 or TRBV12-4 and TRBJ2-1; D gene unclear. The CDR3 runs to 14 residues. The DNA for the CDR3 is TGTGGCAGCAGCCGCGTTAGCTCCTACAATGAGCAGTTCTTC. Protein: CGSSRVSSYNEQFF.

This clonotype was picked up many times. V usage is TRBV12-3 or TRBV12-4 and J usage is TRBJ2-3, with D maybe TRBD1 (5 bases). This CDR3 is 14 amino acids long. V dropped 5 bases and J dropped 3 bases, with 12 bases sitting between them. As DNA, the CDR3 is TGTGCCAGCAGTAGGGGATTGGGAACAGATACGCAGTATTTT. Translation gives CASSRGLGTDTQYF.

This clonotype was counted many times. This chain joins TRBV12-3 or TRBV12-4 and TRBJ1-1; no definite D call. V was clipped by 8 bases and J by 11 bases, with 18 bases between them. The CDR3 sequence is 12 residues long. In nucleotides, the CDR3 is TGTGCCAGCGCCCAGTCCCGGGGTGGGGCTTTCTTT. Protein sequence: CASAQSRGGAFF.

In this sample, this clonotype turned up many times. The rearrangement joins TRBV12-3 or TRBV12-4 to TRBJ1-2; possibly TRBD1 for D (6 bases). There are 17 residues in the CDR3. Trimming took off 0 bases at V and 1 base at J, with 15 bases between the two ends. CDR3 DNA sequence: TGTGCCAGCAGTTTAGCGGCAGGACAGAACCGTAACTATGGCTACACCTTC. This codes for CASSLAAGQNRNYGYTF.

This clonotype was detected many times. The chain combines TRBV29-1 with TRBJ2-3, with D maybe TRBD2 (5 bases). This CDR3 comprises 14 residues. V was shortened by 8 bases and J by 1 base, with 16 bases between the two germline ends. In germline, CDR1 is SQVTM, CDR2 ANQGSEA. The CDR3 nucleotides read TGCAGCTCTAGCAGTCAGAAGGGCACAGATACGCAGTATTTT. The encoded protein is CSSSSQKGTDTQYF.

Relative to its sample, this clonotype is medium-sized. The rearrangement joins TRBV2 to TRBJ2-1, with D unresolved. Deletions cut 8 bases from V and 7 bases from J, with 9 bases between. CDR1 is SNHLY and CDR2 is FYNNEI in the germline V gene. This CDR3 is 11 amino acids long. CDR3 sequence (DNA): TGTGCCAGCGAGAGATTGAATGAGCAGTTCTTC. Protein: CASERLNEQFF.

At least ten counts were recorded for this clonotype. The DNA for the CDR3 is TGTGCCAGCAGTTACTCGAACACCGGGGAGCTGTTTTTT. Residues: CASSYSNTGELFF. J is TRBJ2-2 and V is TRBV6-6; D remains ambiguous. Germline V gene lookup returns CDR1 MNHNY and CDR2 SVGAGI (reference sequence). The CDR3 has 13 amino acids. V lost 0 bases and J 1 base, leaving 0 bases between the germline ends.

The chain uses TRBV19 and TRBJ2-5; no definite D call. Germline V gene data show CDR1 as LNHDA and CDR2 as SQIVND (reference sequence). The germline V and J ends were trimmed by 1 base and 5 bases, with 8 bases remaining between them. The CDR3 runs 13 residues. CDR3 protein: CASSIGIRETQYF. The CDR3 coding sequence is TGTGCCAGTAGTATAGGAATTCGGGAGACCCAGTACTTC.

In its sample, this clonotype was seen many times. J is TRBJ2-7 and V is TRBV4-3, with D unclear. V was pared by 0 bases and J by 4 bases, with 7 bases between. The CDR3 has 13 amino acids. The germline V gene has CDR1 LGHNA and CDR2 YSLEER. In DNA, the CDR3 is TGCGCCAGCAGCCAAGATCACGAGTACGAGCAGTACTTC. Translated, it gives CASSQDHEYEQYF.

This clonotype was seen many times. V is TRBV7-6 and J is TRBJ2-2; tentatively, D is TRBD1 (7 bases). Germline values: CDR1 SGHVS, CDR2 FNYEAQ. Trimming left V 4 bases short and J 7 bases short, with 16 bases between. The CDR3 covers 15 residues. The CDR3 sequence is CASSWGQRVSGELFF. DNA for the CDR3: TGTGCCAGCAGCTGGGGACAGCGGGTTAGCGGGGAGCTGTTTTTT.

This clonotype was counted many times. CDR3 nucleotide sequence: TGTGCCAGCAGCCCCGAAGCAGAACCCGATGAAGCTTTCTTT. It specifies CASSPEAEPDEAFF. This sequence joins TRBV9 and TRBJ1-1, with D hard to call. The V gene's germline CDR1 is SGDLS and CDR2 YYNGEE. The germline V and J ends were trimmed by 4 bases and 7 bases, with 17 bases remaining between them. This CDR3 comprises 14 residues.

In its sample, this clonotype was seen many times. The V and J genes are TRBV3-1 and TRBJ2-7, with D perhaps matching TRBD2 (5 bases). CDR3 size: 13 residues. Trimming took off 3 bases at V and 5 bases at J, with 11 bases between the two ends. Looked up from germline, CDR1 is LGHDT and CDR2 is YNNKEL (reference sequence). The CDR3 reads CASSHGEGDEQYF. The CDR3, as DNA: TGTGCCAGCAGCCACGGAGAGGGAGACGAGCAGTACTTC.

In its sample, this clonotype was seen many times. The CDR3 DNA follows: TGCAGCGCCGAAACCCTAGCCCGCACAGATACGCAGTATTTT. Encoded protein: CSAETLARTDTQYF. The V and J genes are TRBV29-1 and TRBJ2-3; TRBD2 might be the D (5 bases). The ends were cut back, 7 bases at V and 1 base at J, with 15 bases in the middle. The germline CDR1 and CDR2 sequences are SQVTM and ANQGSEA. The CDR3 covers 14 residues.

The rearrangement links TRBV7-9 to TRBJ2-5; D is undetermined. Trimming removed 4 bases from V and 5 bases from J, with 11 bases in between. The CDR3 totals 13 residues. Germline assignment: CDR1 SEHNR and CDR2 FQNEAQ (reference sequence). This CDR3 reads CASSSGPRETQYF. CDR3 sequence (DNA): TGTGCCAGCAGCTCCGGGCCTCGGGAGACCCAGTACTTC.

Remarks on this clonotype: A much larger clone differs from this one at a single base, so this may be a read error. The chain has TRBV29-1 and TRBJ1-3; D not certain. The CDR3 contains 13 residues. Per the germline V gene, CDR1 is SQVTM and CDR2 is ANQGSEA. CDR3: CSVRPSGGTTIYF. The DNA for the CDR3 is TGCAGCGTCAGGCCCTCGGGCGGAACCACCATATATTTT.

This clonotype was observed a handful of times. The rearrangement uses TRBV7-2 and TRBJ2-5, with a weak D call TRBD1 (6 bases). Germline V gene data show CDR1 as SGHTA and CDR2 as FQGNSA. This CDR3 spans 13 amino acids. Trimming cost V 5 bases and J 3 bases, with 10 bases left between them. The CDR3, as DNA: TGTGCCAGCAGCCTTTGGACAGAAGAGACCCAGTACTTC. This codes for CASSLWTEETQYF.

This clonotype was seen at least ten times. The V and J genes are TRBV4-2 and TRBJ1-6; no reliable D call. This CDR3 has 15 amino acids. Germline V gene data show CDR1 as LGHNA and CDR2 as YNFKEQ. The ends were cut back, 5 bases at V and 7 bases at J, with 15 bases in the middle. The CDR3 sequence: CASSKSGIGNSPLHF. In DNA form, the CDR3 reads TGTGCCAGCAGCAAATCCGGGATCGGAAATTCACCCCTCCACTTT.

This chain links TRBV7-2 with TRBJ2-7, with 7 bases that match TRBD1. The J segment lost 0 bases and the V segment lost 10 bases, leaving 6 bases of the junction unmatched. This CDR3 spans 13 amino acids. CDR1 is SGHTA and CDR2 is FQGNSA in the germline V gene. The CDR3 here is CATGQVNSYEQYF. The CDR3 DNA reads TGTGCCACCGGACAGGTGAACTCCTACGAGCAGTACTTC.

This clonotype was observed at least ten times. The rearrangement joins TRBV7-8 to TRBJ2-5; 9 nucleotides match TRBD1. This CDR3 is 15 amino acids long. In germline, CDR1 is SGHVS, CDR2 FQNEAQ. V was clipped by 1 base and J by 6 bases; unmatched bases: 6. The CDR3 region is CASSLVSGQGKTQYF. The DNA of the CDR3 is TGTGCCAGCAGCTTAGTCTCTGGACAGGGGAAGACCCAGTACTTC.

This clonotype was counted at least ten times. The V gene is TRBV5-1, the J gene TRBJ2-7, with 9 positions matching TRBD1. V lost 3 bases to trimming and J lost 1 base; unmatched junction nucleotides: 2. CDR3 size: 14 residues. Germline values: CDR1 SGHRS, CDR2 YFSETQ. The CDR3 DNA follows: TGCGCCAGCAGCTCCGGGACAGGGTCCTACGAGCAGTACTTC. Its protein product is CASSSGTGSYEQYF.

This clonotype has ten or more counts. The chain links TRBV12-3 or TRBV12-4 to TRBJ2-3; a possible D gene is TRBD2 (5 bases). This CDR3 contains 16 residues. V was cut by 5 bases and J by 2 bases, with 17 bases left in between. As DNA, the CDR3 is TGTGCCAGCAGTCTCGAGGGTAGCGTCTTCACAGATACGCAGTATTTT. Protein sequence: CASSLEGSVFTDTQYF.

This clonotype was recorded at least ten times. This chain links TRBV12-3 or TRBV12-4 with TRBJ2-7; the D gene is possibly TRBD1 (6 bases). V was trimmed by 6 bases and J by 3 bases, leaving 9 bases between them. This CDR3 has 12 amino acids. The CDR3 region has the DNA TGTGCCAGCAGAAAACAGGGCTACGAGCAGTACTTC. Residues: CASRKQGYEQYF.